This T cell receptor (beta chain) was sequenced for a study of blood T cell repertoires in COVID-19. The overall study: Whether acute or convalescent, the COVID-19 samples came from the United States, Italy and Spain. In each case, the material was cDNA or gDNA derived from T cells, B-cell-depleted T cells, or PBMCs.

CDR1 and CDR2 (germline): SQVTM, ANQGSEA. Trimming cost V 6 bases and J 5 bases, with 10 bases left between them. The CDR3 totals 11 residues. Original methodology: Amplified reference gene primers provided the basis for estimating nucleated cell counts. Some clones are missing from TCRdb's copy, which holds only in-frame ones; the method was immunoSEQ multiplex PCR. V, J and clone size were drawn from that table, and D and trimming were deduced from the DNA. This table has more than 200,000 clones, roughly nine tenths appearing once. The clonotype originates from a woman aged 50 to 60 with acute or convalescent COVID-19. Specimen: peripheral blood. V and J are TRBV29-1 and TRBJ2-5; the D gene is possibly TRBD2 (5 bases). In DNA form, the CDR3 reads TGCAGCGTCGACTATTGGGAGACCCAGTACTTC. It is translated as CSVDYWETQYF.